This TCR beta chain was sequenced for a study of blood T cell repertoires in COVID-19. Study-level information: From T cells, B-cell-depleted T cells, or PBMCs came the material, which was cDNA or gDNA.

Sequencing was performed with immunoSEQ multiplex PCR; in TCRdb, only in-frame clones are kept and a portion is missing. The sample holds 250,000 to 300,000 clones, 85% to 90% seen once. Germline V lookup: CDR1 SGHNT, CDR2 YYREEE (reference sequence). The CDR3 has 15 amino acids. The trim removed 3 bases at V and 5 bases at J, leaving 11 bases unmatched. The chain recombines TRBV5-4 with TRBJ2-7, with 7 nucleotides matching TRBD1. Material for sequencing was peripheral blood. The sequence was obtained from a middle-aged woman who had recovered from COVID-19. The CDR3 region is CASSYLDRQSHEQYF. The CDR3, as DNA: TGTGCCAGCAGCTACTTGGACAGGCAAAGTCACGAGCAGTACTTC. Full variable domain (missing parts from reference TRBV5-4 and TRBJ2-7): ETGVTQSPTHLIKTRGQQVTLRCSSQSGHNTVSWYQQALGQGPQFIFQYYREEENGRGNFPPRFSGLQFPNYSSELNVNALELDDSALYLCASSYLDRQSHEQYFGPGTRLTVT.